Here is one T cell receptor (beta chain) with its context. The data stem from a study of blood T cell repertoires in COVID-19. Overall study: Acute and convalescent COVID-19 specimens originated in the United States, Italy and Spain. Sample material is recorded as cDNA or gDNA derived from T cells, B-cell-depleted T cells, or PBMCs.

As originally analysed: Amplified reference gene primers provided the basis for estimating nucleated cell counts. Some clones are missing from TCRdb's copy, which holds only in-frame ones; the method was immunoSEQ multiplex PCR. V and J calls and clone size come straight from that table; D and trimming were deduced from the DNA. In the table there are under 100,000 clones, 81% of which are singletons. The trim removed 0 bases at V and 0 bases at J, leaving 7 bases unmatched. The germline gives CDR1 LGHDT, CDR2 YNNKEL (reference sequence). This CDR3 has 18 amino acids. This chain uses TRBV3-1 (or the pseudogene TRBV3-2) with TRBJ1-4; 7 bases agree with TRBD1. Sequenced: peripheral blood. This TCR was recovered from a man aged 80 or over with active or convalescent COVID-19. The CDR3 DNA is TGTGCCAGCAGCCAAGAGGGGACAGCGATTGCAACTAATGAAAAACTGTTTTTT. Its translation is CASSQEGTAIATNEKLFF.